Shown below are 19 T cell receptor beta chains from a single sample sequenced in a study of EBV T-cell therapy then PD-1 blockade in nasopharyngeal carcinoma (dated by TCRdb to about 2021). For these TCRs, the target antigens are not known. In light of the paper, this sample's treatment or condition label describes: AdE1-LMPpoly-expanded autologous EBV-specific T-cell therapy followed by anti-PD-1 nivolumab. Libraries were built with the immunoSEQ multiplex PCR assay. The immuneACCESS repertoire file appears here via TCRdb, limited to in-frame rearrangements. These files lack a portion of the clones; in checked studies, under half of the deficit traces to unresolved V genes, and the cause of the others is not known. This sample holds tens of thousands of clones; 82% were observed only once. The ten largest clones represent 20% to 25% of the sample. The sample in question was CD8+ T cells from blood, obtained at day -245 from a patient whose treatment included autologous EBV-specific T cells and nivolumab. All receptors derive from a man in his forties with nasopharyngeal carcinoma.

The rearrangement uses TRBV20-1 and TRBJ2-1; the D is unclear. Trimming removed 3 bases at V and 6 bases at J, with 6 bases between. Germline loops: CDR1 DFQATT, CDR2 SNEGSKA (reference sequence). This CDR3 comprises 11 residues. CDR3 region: CSASWVNEQFF. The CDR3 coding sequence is TGCAGTGCTAGTTGGGTCAATGAGCAGTTCTTC.

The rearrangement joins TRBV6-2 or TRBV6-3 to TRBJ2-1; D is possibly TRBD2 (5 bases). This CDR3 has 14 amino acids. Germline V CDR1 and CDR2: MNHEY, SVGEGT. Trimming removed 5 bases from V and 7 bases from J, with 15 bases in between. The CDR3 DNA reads TGTGCCAGCAGTAGAGGGATGGAGATGAATGAGCAGTTCTTC. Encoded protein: CASSRGMEMNEQFF.

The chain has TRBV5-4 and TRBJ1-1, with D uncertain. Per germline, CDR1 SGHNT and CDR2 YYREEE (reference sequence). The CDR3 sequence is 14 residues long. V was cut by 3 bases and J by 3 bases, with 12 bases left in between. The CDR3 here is CASSSLLGDTEAFF. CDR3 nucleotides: TGTGCCAGCAGCTCGCTCCTGGGAGACACTGAAGCTTTCTTT.

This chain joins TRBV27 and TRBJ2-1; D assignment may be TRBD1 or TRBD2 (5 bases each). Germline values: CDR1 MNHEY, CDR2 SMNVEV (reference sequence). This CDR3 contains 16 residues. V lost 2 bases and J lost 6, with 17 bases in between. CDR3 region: CASSLPGLQKGNEQFF. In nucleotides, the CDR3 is TGTGCCAGCAGTTTACCGGGGCTCCAAAAGGGCAATGAGCAGTTCTTC.

The CDR3 nucleotides are TGTGCCAGCAGCTTTACGGTTGGGCTAGCGGGGCCCCGGGAGACCCAGTACTTC. It specifies CASSFTVGLAGPRETQYF. The chain couples TRBV7-9 to TRBJ2-5; TRBD2 aligns across 9 bases. The CDR3 runs 18 residues. V gave up 3 bases and J gave up 5 bases; unmatched junction bases: 16. The germline CDR1 and CDR2 sequences are SEHNR and FQNEAQ (reference sequence).

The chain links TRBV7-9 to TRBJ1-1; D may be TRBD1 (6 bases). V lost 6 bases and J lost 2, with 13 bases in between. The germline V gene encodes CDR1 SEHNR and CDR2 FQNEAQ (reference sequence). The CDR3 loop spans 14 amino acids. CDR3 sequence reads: CASRDRTVNTEAFF. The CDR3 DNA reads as TGTGCCAGCAGGGACCGGACAGTCAACACTGAAGCTTTCTTT. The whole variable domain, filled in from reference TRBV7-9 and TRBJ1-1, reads DTGVSQNPRHKITKRGQNVTFRCDPISEHNRLYWYRQTLGQGPEFLTYFQNEAQLEKSRLLSDRFSAERPKGSFSTLEIQRTEQGDSAMYLCASRDRTVNTEAFFGQGTRLTVV.

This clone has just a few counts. The CDR3 nucleotides read TGCGCCAGCAGCCTGGGCGGGGTTAGCAATCAGCCCCAGCATTTT. It yields the protein CASSLGGVSNQPQHF. The genes are TRBV5-1 and TRBJ1-5; D is undetermined. Germline V gene data show CDR1 as SGHRS and CDR2 as YFSETQ. The CDR3 is 15 amino acids. Trimming left V 4 bases short and J 0 bases short, with 11 bases between.

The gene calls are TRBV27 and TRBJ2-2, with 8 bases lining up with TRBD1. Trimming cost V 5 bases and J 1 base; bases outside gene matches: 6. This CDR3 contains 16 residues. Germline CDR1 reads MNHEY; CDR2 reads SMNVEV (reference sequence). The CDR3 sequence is CASSPGDRMNTGELFF. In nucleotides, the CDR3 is TGTGCCAGCAGTCCCGGGGACAGGATGAACACCGGGGAGCTGTTTTTT.

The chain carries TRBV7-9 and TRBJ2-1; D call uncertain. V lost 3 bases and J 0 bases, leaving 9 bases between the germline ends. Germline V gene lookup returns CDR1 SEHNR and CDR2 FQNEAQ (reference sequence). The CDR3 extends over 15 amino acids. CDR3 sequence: CASSFGRHSYNEQFF. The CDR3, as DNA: TGTGCCAGCAGCTTCGGCCGTCACTCCTACAATGAGCAGTTCTTC.

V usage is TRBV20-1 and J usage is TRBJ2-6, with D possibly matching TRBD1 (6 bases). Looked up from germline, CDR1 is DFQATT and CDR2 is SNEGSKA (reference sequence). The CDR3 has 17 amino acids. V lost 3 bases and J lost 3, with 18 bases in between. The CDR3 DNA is TGCAGTGCTAGTGACCCAGCCGAGGGGGATGGGGCCAACGTCCTGACTTTC. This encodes CSASDPAEGDGANVLTF.

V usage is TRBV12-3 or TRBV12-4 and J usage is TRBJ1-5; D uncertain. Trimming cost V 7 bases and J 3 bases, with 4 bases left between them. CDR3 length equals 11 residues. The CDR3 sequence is CASTVNQPQHF. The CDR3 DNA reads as TGTGCCAGCACCGTCAATCAGCCCCAGCATTTT.

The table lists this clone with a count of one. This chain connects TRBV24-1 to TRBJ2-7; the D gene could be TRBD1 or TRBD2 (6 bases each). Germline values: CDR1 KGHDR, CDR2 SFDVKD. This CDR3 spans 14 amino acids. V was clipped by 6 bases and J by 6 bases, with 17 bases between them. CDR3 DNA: TGTGCCACCAGTTCCGGGGGCGCGCAGGGCGAGCAGTACTTC. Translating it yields CATSSGGAQGEQYF.

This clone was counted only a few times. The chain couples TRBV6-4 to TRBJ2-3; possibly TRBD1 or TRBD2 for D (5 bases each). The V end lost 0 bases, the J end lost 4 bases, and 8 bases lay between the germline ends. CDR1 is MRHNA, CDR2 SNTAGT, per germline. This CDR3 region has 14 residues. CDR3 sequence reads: CASSDSGVPDTQYF. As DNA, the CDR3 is TGTGCCAGCAGTGACTCGGGGGTTCCAGATACGCAGTATTTT.

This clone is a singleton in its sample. The CDR3 DNA is TGTGCCAGCAGCGTGGGGGGCGGGAGGTCTAACGAGCAGTACTTC. Encoded protein: CASSVGGGRSNEQYF. The rearrangement joins TRBV9 to TRBJ2-7, with 8 bases lining up with TRBD2. The germline gives CDR1 SGDLS, CDR2 YYNGEE. The J segment lost 5 bases and the V segment lost 2 bases, leaving 9 bases of the junction unmatched. This CDR3 comprises 15 residues.

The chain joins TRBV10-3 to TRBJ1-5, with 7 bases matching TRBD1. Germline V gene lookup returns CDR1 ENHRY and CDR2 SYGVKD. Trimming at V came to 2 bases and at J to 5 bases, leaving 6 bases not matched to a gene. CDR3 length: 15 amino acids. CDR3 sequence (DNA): TGTGCCATCAGTGAGACAGGGGCGCGTTATCAGCCCCAGCATTTT. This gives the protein CAISETGARYQPQHF.

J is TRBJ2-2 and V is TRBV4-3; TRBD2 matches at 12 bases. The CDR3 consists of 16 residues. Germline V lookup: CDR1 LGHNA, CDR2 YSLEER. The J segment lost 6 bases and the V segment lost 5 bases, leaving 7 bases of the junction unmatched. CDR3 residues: CASSVSTSGGPGELFF. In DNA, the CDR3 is TGCGCCAGCAGCGTATCGACTAGCGGGGGCCCCGGGGAGCTGTTTTTT.

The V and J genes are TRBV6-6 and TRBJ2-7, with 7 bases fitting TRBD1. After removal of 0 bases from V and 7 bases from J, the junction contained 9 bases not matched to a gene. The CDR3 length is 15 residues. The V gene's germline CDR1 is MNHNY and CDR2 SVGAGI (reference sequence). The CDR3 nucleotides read TGTGCCAGCAGTTACTCCAGGACAGGAAGCCTTGAGCAGTACTTC. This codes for CASSYSRTGSLEQYF.

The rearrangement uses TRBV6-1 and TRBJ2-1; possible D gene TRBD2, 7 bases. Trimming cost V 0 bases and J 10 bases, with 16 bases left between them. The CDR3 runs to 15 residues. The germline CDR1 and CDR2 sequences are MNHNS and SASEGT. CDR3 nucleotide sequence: TGTGCCAGCAGTGAAGCCTCGGTGCGGGGGCAAGAGCAGTTCTTC. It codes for CASSEASVRGQEQFF.

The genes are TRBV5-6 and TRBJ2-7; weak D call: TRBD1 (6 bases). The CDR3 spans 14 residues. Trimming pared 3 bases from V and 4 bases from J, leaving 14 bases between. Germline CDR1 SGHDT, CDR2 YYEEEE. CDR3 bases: TGTGCCAGCAGCTGGTCCGGGACACCATACGAGCAGTACTTC. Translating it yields CASSWSGTPYEQYF. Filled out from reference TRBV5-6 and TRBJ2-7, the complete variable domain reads DAGVTQSPTHLIKTRGQQVTLRCSPKSGHDTVSWYQQALGQGPQFIFQYYEEEERQRGNFPDRFSGHQFPNYSSELNVNALLLGDSALYLCASSWSGTPYEQYFGPGTRLTVT.